The 23 T cell receptor beta chains below all came from one sample that was sequenced in a study of blood T cell repertoires in COVID-19. Produced via immunoSEQ multiplex PCR; TCRdb's table is partial and in-frame only. The sample yields fewer than 70,000 clones, roughly 79% seen once. The sample comprised peripheral blood. The receptors originated from a human donor in a cohort sampled during active COVID-19.

The chain carries TRBV7-2 and TRBJ2-7; the D is unclear. Trimming took off 2 bases at V and 5 bases at J, with 16 bases between the two ends. Germline V gene sequence: CDR1 SGHTA, CDR2 FQGNSA. There are 15 residues in the CDR3. The CDR3 nucleotides are TGTGCCAGCAGCTTATTTTCTCAGGTTACCAACGAGCAGTACTTC. Its protein is CASSLFSQVTNEQYF.

This clone was recorded only once. The chain joins TRBV6-5 to TRBJ2-7, with a tentative D call TRBD1 (6 bases). Germline CDR1 and CDR2: MNHEY and SVGAGI. Trimming left V 6 bases short and J 4 bases short, with 13 bases between. The CDR3 is made up of 13 amino acids. The DNA of the CDR3 is TGTGCCAGCAGCGCTCAACAGGGTTACGAGCAGTACTTC. Protein product: CASSAQQGYEQYF.

To note about this clone: An end of the junction does not agree with germline; a read error may underlie this. The chain has TRBV28 and TRBJ2-7; TRBD1 matches 10 bases. The CDR3 is 14 residues long. Germline CDR1 is MDHEN and CDR2 is SYDVKM. The CDR3 DNA sequence: TGTGCCAGCAGCCGGACAGGGGGGACTAGACGGCATTTCTTC. This codes for CASSRTGGTRRHFF.

The chain joins TRBV14 to TRBJ2-2, with D perhaps matching TRBD2 (5 bases). CDR1 and CDR2 from the germline V gene are SGHDN and FVKESK. The V end was cut by 3 bases, the J end by 3 bases, with 11 bases between. The CDR3 loop spans 15 amino acids. The CDR3 is CASSHLASDTGELFF. The DNA for the CDR3 is TGTGCCAGCAGCCACCTAGCTTCGGACACCGGGGAGCTGTTTTTT.

The gene calls are TRBV6-5 and TRBJ2-7; possibly TRBD2 for D (5 bases). Germline V lookup: CDR1 MNHEY, CDR2 SVGAGI. The CDR3 consists of 13 residues. The V end lost 10 bases, the J end lost 2 bases, and 15 bases lay between the germline ends. CDR3 amino acids: CATRFFGTYEQYF. CDR3 nucleotide sequence: TGTGCCACCCGCTTCTTCGGGACCTACGAGCAGTACTTC.

V and J are TRBV9 and TRBJ1-3; a possible D gene is TRBD1 (5 bases). From germline, CDR1 is SGDLS and CDR2 YYNGEE. CDR3 length: 16 amino acids. Trimming pared 0 bases from V and 9 bases from J, leaving 19 bases between. This chain's CDR3 is CASSVGRGDEAGTIYF. The CDR3, as DNA: TGTGCCAGCAGCGTAGGTCGGGGGGACGAGGCCGGCACCATATATTTT. The full variable domain, completed using reference TRBV9 and TRBJ1-3, is DSGVTQTPKHLITATGQRVTLRCSPRSGDLSVYWYQQSLDQGLQFLIQYYNGEERAKGNILERFSAQQFPDLHSELNLSSLELGDSALYFCASSVGRGDEAGTIYFGEGSWLTVV.

The chain carries TRBV5-4 and TRBJ2-7; 11 bases match TRBD2. The CDR3 has 14 amino acids. With 4 bases clipped from V and 4 bases from J, the junction kept 4 bases outside the gene matches. Germline V lookup: CDR1 SGHNT, CDR2 YYREEE (reference sequence). This chain's CDR3 is CASSQLAGEYEQYF. CDR3 nucleotides: TGTGCCAGCAGCCAACTAGCGGGGGAATACGAGCAGTACTTC.

The J gene is TRBJ2-2, the V gene TRBV6-6; 7 bases map to TRBD2. CDR3 length: 16 amino acids. Germline V gene sequence: CDR1 MNHNY, CDR2 SVGAGI (reference sequence). V was pared by 6 bases and J by 7 bases, with 14 bases of the junction left unmatched. The CDR3 coding sequence is TGTGCCAGCAGCTATAGCGGACTAGGGATAGACGGGGAGCTGTTTTTT. The encoded protein is CASSYSGLGIDGELFF.

The J gene is TRBJ2-2, the V gene TRBV7-6, with a tentative D call TRBD2 (7 bases). The germline V and J ends were trimmed by 6 bases and 0 bases, with 11 bases remaining between them. Germline CDR1 SGHVS, CDR2 FNYEAQ. The CDR3 totals 15 residues. The chain's CDR3 is CASRLGGPNTGELFF. The CDR3 DNA sequence: TGTGCCAGCAGACTGGGGGGGCCGAACACCGGGGAGCTGTTTTTT.

This chain links TRBV29-1 with TRBJ2-7, with 7 bases identical to TRBD1. V gave up 7 bases and J gave up 2 bases; unmatched junction bases: 2. The CDR3 is made up of 11 amino acids. CDR1 SQVTM and CDR2 ANQGSEA come from the germline V gene. CDR3 in amino acids: CSAQGAYEQYF. CDR3 DNA sequence: TGCAGCGCCCAGGGGGCCTACGAGCAGTACTTC.

The chain joins TRBV27 to TRBJ2-7; 8 nucleotides match TRBD1. Germline V gene lookup returns CDR1 MNHEY and CDR2 SMNVEV (reference sequence). This CDR3 contains 15 residues. V gave up 2 bases and J gave up 4 bases; unmatched junction bases: 7. The CDR3 DNA sequence: TGTGCCAGCAGTTTAAACGGACAGGGATATTACGAGCAGTACTTC. This encodes CASSLNGQGYYEQYF.

As DNA, the CDR3 is TGTGCCAGCAGCCCCGGACAGCCAGTCTCTGGAAACACCATATATTTT. Translated: CASSPGQPVSGNTIYF. The chain recombines TRBV11-2 with TRBJ1-3, with D possibly being TRBD1 (6 bases). The CDR3 runs 16 residues. CDR1 is SGHAT and CDR2 is FQNNGV in the germline V gene. Deletions cut 5 bases from V and 0 bases from J, with 14 bases between.

This rearrangement joins TRBV11-2 to TRBJ2-2; D is perhaps TRBD2 (5 bases). V lost 4 bases and J 8 bases, leaving 17 bases between the germline ends. Germline V gene data show CDR1 as SGHAT and CDR2 as FQNNGV. The CDR3 spans 15 residues. CDR3 region: CASSSIRGWGGELFF. The CDR3 DNA reads as TGTGCCAGCAGCTCAATCCGAGGGTGGGGAGGGGAGCTGTTTTTT.

The rearrangement joins TRBV5-1 to TRBJ2-5; 12 bases fit TRBD2. Germline assignment: CDR1 SGHRS and CDR2 YFSETQ. CDR3 length: 15 amino acids. Unmatched junction bases numbered 5, after V lost 4 bases and J lost 4 bases. The CDR3 is CASSPSGRAVETQYF. DNA for the CDR3: TGCGCCAGCAGCCCTAGCGGGAGGGCCGTAGAGACCCAGTACTTC. Variable domain in full (rest from reference TRBV5-1 and TRBJ2-5): KAGVTQTPRYLIKTRGQQVTLSCSPISGHRSVSWYQQTPGQGLQFLFEYFSETQRNKGNFPGRFSGRQFSNSRSEMNVSTLELGDSALYLCASSPSGRAVETQYFGPGTRLLVL.

The genes are TRBV19 and TRBJ2-1, with 11 bases aligning to TRBD2. V gave up 4 bases and J gave up 5 bases; unmatched junction bases: 1. Germline CDR1 and CDR2: LNHDA and SQIVND (reference sequence). The CDR3 runs 14 residues. The DNA of the CDR3 is TGTGCCAGTAGTAGGGGACTAGCGGACAATGAGCAGTTCTTC. Translation gives CASSRGLADNEQFF.

The CDR3, as DNA: TGTGCCAGCAGTAGATCGGGACAGATTAACTATGGCTACACCTTC. It encodes CASSRSGQINYGYTF. The V and J genes are TRBV27 and TRBJ1-2; 7 positions match TRBD1. This CDR3 is built from 15 residues. V was clipped by 5 bases and J by 1 base; unmatched bases: 7. CDR1 and CDR2 (germline): MNHEY, SMNVEV (reference sequence).

The rearrangement uses TRBV6-5 and TRBJ1-2; 7 bases agree with TRBD1. The V and J ends lost 0 bases and 2 bases, in that order; junction bases with no gene match: 6. Looked up from germline, CDR1 is MNHEY and CDR2 is SVGAGI. The CDR3 is 16 residues long. This CDR3 reads CASSYSGRTGNYGYTF. CDR3 sequence (DNA): TGTGCCAGCAGTTACTCGGGGCGGACAGGCAACTATGGCTACACCTTC.

J is TRBJ1-1 and V is TRBV7-9; 11 bases match TRBD1. This CDR3 has 15 residues. Trimming cost V 4 bases and J 6 bases; bases outside gene matches: 7. CDR1 is SEHNR, CDR2 FQNEAQ, per germline (reference sequence). The CDR3 reads CASSSVWDRGSEAFF. For the CDR3, the DNA is TGTGCCAGCAGCTCGGTGTGGGACAGGGGGTCTGAAGCTTTCTTT.

In this sample, this clone turned up many times. CDR3 region: CASSIGGLGGYTF. The CDR3 DNA reads TGTGCCAGTAGTATAGGGGGCCTTGGTGGCTACACCTTC. V usage is TRBV19 and J usage is TRBJ1-2, with a tentative D call TRBD1 (5 bases). CDR3 size: 13 residues. Between the trimmed V and J ends, which lost 1 base and 7 bases, there was a span of 10 bases. Germline assignment: CDR1 LNHDA and CDR2 SQIVND (reference sequence).

This chain links TRBV5-4 with TRBJ2-6; D may be TRBD1 (6 bases). CDR1 and CDR2 from the germline V gene are SGHNT and YYREEE (reference sequence). The V end lost 2 bases, the J end lost 0 bases, and 15 bases lay between the germline ends. CDR3 size: 18 residues. The CDR3, as DNA: TGTGCCAGCAGCTTCAAGACAGGTCTCTTCTCTGGGGCCAACGTCCTGACTTTC. Protein product: CASSFKTGLFSGANVLTF.

The V call is TRBV6-4, the J call TRBJ2-3; D call uncertain. Trimming shortened V by 2 bases and J by 2 bases, and 5 bases separated the two germline ends. Germline-derived CDR1 and CDR2 are MRHNA and SNTAGT. This CDR3 is built from 13 residues. CDR3 protein: CASSDEATDTQYF. Written as DNA, the CDR3 is TGTGCCAGCAGTGACGAGGCCACAGATACGCAGTATTTT.

The chain uses TRBV5-6 and TRBJ2-6, with TRBD1 as a possible D gene (5 bases). V lost 4 bases to trimming and J lost 0 bases, with 11 bases between them. Germline CDR1 SGHDT, CDR2 YYEEEE. The CDR3 extends over 16 amino acids. The CDR3 is CASSRTGSSGANVLTF. In DNA, the CDR3 is TGTGCCAGCAGCCGAACAGGCAGCTCTGGGGCCAACGTCCTGACTTTC.

This clone was counted between two and nine times. The chain is built from TRBV6-5 and TRBJ1-5, with D unclear. The germline CDR1 and CDR2 sequences are MNHEY and SVGAGI. The V and J ends lost 6 bases and 3 bases respectively, with 12 bases between them. CDR3 length: 14 residues. CDR3 coding DNA: TGTGCCAGCAGGGGTTACGGGTACAATCAGCCCCAGCATTTT. Translating it yields CASRGYGYNQPQHF.